The T cell receptor beta chain under discussion was sequenced for a study of human T cells and chemical hapten exposure. Overall study: Patch tests containing 0.01% DPC, applied to the upper back, were read at 6 days.

The CDR3 spans 16 residues. CDR1 is SNHLY and CDR2 is FYNNEI in the germline V gene. V was pared by 7 bases and J by 4 bases, with 10 bases of the junction left unmatched. There are a few counts of this clonotype. What it binds is unknown. Described time point: patch test 1, 2 weeks after DPC sensitization. Treatment here: therapeutic diphenylcyclopropenone sensitization with weekly scalp DPC. Every patch test was put on after a blood sample was taken. Each donor was an alopecia patient between 18 and 70 years of age who qualified for DPC. TCRdb analysed the RACE reads with MiXCR anew, one entry per CDR3 protein. This table has around 340,000 distinct CDR3 sequences, about 7% appearing once. Whole-study results and caveats: TCRs at a frequency above 1 in 1000 stayed unchanged with DPC sensitization.

Material: whole blood, obtained in connection with sensitization to the hapten diphenylcyclopropenone (DPC). This receptor was identified in a woman in her late teens or twenties with alopecia areata. Some clones in this sample may be carry-over from other donors' samples. This chain connects TRBV2 to TRBJ2-7, with 13 nucleotides matching TRBD2. CDR3 DNA sequence: TGTGCCAGCAAACTAGCGGGGGGGTCTGGATATTACGAGCAGTACTTC. Translating it yields CASKLAGGSGYYEQYF.